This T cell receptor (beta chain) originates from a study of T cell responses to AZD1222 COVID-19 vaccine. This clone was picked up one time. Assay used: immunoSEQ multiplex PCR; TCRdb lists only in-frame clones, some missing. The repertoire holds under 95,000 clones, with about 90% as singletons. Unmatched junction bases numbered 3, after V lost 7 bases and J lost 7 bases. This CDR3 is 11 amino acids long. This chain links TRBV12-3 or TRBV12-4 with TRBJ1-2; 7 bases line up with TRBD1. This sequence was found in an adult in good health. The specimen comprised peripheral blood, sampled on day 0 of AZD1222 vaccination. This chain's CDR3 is CASTYRGGYTF. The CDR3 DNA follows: TGTGCCAGCACATACAGGGGTGGCTACACCTTC.